The T cell receptor beta chain under discussion was sequenced for a study of blood T cell repertoires in COVID-19. Study overall: COVID-19 samples, acute and convalescent, were from the United States, Italy and Spain. The analysed material was cDNA or gDNA that came from T cells, B-cell-depleted T cells, or PBMCs.

Source study methods: Reference gene primer amplification yielded estimated nucleated cell counts. Produced via immunoSEQ multiplex PCR; TCRdb's table is partial and in-frame only. V, J and clone size were drawn from that table, and D and trimming were deduced from the DNA. The sample has about 140,000 clones; over 80% are singletons. Germline CDR1 SEHNR, CDR2 FQNEAQ (reference sequence). Trimming took 2 bases from V and 6 from J, leaving 19 bases between them. This CDR3 has 16 residues. The receptor's source is a woman between 45 and 60 years old with acute or convalescent COVID-19. The sequenced sample was peripheral blood. This sequence joins TRBV7-9 and TRBJ1-2, with D perhaps TRBD1 (5 bases). DNA for the CDR3: TGTGCCAGCAGCTTATTGGAACTCGGGGGGAAGGATGGCTACACCTTC. It is translated as CASSLLELGGKDGYTF.